This is a list of T cell receptor beta chains from one sample in a study of blood T cell repertoires in COVID-19. TCRdb's copy holds only in-frame clones and misses some; the assay was immunoSEQ multiplex PCR. The sample carries 250,000 to 300,000 clones, roughly 86% recorded once. Sequences were obtained from peripheral blood. These receptors were obtained from a man in his late teens or twenties with active or convalescent COVID-19. Each CDR3 is given with its conserved first and last residue. D genes are given only for firm matches. Where a row states a size, it is once, few, many or the class of an expanded clone; other rows omit it.

J,V,size,D,CDR3,DNA
TRBJ1-2,TRBV5-5,.,.,CASSRTTGNYGYTF,TGTGCCAGCAGCCGAACGACAGGAAACTATGGCTACACCTTC
TRBJ1-2,TRBV29-1,.,.,CSVLDRYYGYTF,TGCAGCGTTCTTGACAGATACTATGGCTACACCTTC
TRBJ1-1,TRBV2,once,.,CASSAGVNTEAFF,TGTGCCAGCAGCGCGGGAGTGAACACTGAAGCTTTCTTT
TRBJ2-1,TRBV11-3,.,TRBD2,CASSPRLPQTSGSVNEQFF,TGTGCCAGCAGCCCCCGGCTCCCCCAGACTAGCGGGAGCGTCAATGAGCAGTTCTTC
TRBJ1-1,TRBV6-5,.,.,CASSYSGQSNTEAFF,TGTGCCAGCAGCTACTCAGGACAGAGCAACACTGAAGCTTTCTTT
TRBJ2-5,TRBV30,.,.,CAWSEWGGGTQYF,TGTGCCTGGAGTGAGTGGGGAGGCGGGACCCAGTACTTC
TRBJ2-3,TRBV6-1,.,TRBD1,CASSAGTGTGVEDTQYF,TGTGCCAGCAGTGCGGGCACCGGGACAGGGGTAGAAGATACGCAGTATTTT
TRBJ2-5,TRBV24-1,.,TRBD2,CATRAASGGDVLHETQYF,TGTGCCACCAGGGCTGCTAGCGGGGGTGACGTGCTTCACGAGACCCAGTACTTC
TRBJ2-5,TRBV5-1,.,TRBD2,CASSLSHPGTSGVRGETQYF,TGCGCCAGCAGCTTGTCCCATCCCGGGACTAGCGGGGTGAGGGGAGAGACCCAGTACTTC
TRBJ2-2,TRBV30,.,.,CAWTLPGANTGELFF,TGTGCCTGGACCCTTCCGGGGGCGAACACCGGGGAGCTGTTTTTT
TRBJ1-1,TRBV9,.,.,CASSVSGSVTEAFF,TGTGCCAGCAGCGTGTCAGGGTCTGTGACTGAAGCTTTCTTT
TRBJ2-3,TRBV5-4,.,TRBD2,CASTTGLAGGPGTDTQYF,TGTGCCAGCACCACAGGACTAGCGGGAGGGCCAGGCACAGATACGCAGTATTTT
TRBJ1-6,TRBV4-3,.,.,CASSQGPGQYSPLHF,TGCGCCAGCAGCCAAGGGCCGGGACAATATTCACCCCTCCACTTT
TRBJ2-3,TRBV5-1,.,.,CASSATGDFADTQYF,TGCGCCAGCAGCGCCACAGGGGACTTCGCAGATACGCAGTATTTT
TRBJ2-7,TRBV18,few,TRBD1,CASSPPNRGEDEQYF,TGTGCCAGCTCACCACCCAACAGGGGCGAAGACGAGCAGTACTTC
TRBJ2-3,TRBV2,.,TRBD2,CASSGTHSGGSQYF,TGTGCCAGCAGTGGGACTCACAGCGGGGGGTCGCAGTATTTT
TRBJ2-3,TRBV7-3,.,TRBD1,CASSPGQLRTDTQYF,TGTGCCAGCAGCCCGGGACAGCTACGCACAGATACGCAGTATTTT
TRBJ1-1,TRBV4-3,.,.,CASSQEVSTEAFF,TGCGCCAGCAGCCAAGAAGTTAGCACTGAAGCTTTCTTT
TRBJ2-5,TRBV7-2,.,.,CASSFLGGGETQYF,TGTGCCAGCAGCTTTCTGGGAGGGGGGGAGACCCAGTACTTC
TRBJ1-6,TRBV5-4,.,.,CASRGSYNSPLHF,TGTGCCAGCCGGGGGTCCTATAATTCACCCCTCCACTTT
TRBJ2-3,TRBV4-2,.,TRBD2,CASSQEAGGPPDTQYF,TGTGCCAGCAGCCAAGAGGCGGGGGGGCCGCCGGATACGCAGTATTTT
TRBJ2-2,TRBV3-1/TRBV3-2,.,.,CASSQDLAFTGELFF,TGTGCCAGCAGCCAAGATCTAGCCTTCACCGGGGAGCTGTTTTTT
TRBJ2-3,TRBV25-1,.,TRBD2,CASGGLELTDTQYF,TGTGCCAGCGGAGGACTAGAACTCACAGATACGCAGTATTTT
TRBJ2-1,TRBV21-1,.,.,CAKTGGAYNEQFF,TGTGCCAAGACAGGGGGCGCCTACAATGAGCAGTTCTTC
TRBJ2-1,TRBV6-5,once,TRBD2,CASSRPSGGNEQFF,TGTGCCAGCAGTCGGCCTAGCGGGGGTAATGAGCAGTTCTTC
TRBJ2-2,TRBV12-3/TRBV12-4,.,.,CASRLGRLEELFF,TGTGCCAGCAGACTAGGACGATTAGAGGAGCTGTTTTTT
TRBJ2-2,TRBV3-1/TRBV3-2,.,.,CASSQDLDPGTGELFF,TGTGCCAGCAGCCAAGATCTGGATCCGGGCACCGGGGAGCTGTTTTTT
TRBJ1-2,TRBV30,.,TRBD1,CAWSLTTRDSSTKGGYTF,TGTGCCTGGAGTTTAACTACCCGGGACAGCTCCACTAAGGGGGGCTACACCTTC
TRBJ1-4,TRBV7-9,.,.,CASSLGSNSYAINEKLFF,TGTGCCAGCAGCTTGGGTAGTAACAGCTACGCGATAAATGAAAAACTGTTTTTT
TRBJ2-5,TRBV5-6,.,TRBD1,CASRAGTGGETQYF,TGTGCCAGCAGGGCCGGGACAGGGGGAGAGACCCAGTACTTC
TRBJ2-3,TRBV5-4,.,TRBD2,CASSKLAGEDTQYF,TGTGCCAGCAGCAAACTAGCGGGAGAAGATACGCAGTATTTT
TRBJ2-7,TRBV5-1,many,.,CASSLVQGSYEQYF,TGCGCCAGCAGCTTGGTACAGGGATCCTACGAGCAGTACTTC
TRBJ1-5,TRBV3-1/TRBV3-2,.,.,CASSQDAGPQHF,TGTGCCAGCAGCCAAGATGCGGGACCCCAGCATTTT
TRBJ2-3,TRBV9,.,TRBD2,CASSPTSGESTDTQYF,TGTGCCAGCAGCCCCACTAGCGGGGAGAGCACAGATACGCAGTATTTT
TRBJ2-1,TRBV27,.,.,CASTLGGGLYNEQFF,TGTGCCAGCACTCTCGGGGGAGGCCTATACAATGAGCAGTTCTTC
TRBJ2-6,TRBV28,.,TRBD1,CASSWGQALGANVLTF,TGTGCCAGCAGTTGGGGACAGGCCCTAGGGGCCAACGTCCTGACTTTC
TRBJ2-2,TRBV5-1,.,TRBD1,CASSFPTGGTGELFF,TGCGCCAGCAGCTTCCCGACAGGGGGGACCGGGGAGCTGTTTTTT
TRBJ2-7,TRBV7-9,.,.,CASSLGGLRYEQYF,TGTGCCAGCAGCTTAGGTGGGCTACGATACGAGCAGTACTTC
TRBJ2-7,TRBV30,once,.,CAWRGTGGGQYF,TGTGCCTGGAGAGGCACTGGGGGCGGGCAGTACTTC
TRBJ1-2,TRBV15,.,.,CATSRDTVGGYTF,TGTGCCACCAGCAGGGACACCGTCGGCGGCTACACCTTC
TRBJ2-7,TRBV5-1,.,.,CASSSYRAKTYEQYF,TGCGCCAGCAGCTCTTACAGGGCAAAAACCTACGAGCAGTACTTC